Following are 16 T cell receptor beta chains from one sample sequenced in a study of cytomegalovirus exposure and HLA in healthy donors. Amplification used 60 Vbeta primers and 13 Jbeta primers. The assay was immunoSEQ multiplex PCR, and TCRdb's table has in-frame clones only and misses some. The table includes under 150,000 clones, 75% to 80% detected once. Sequenced: PBMCs. The receptor source for this set is a woman in her thirties in good health and CMV-seropositive.

The V call is TRBV4-2, the J call TRBJ1-3; no clear D. Trimming removed 0 bases from V and 0 bases from J, with 3 bases in between. The CDR3 has 14 residues. Germline CDR1 and CDR2: LGHNA and YNFKEQ. CDR3 sequence reads: CASSQDSSGNTIYF. CDR3 DNA: TGTGCCAGCAGCCAAGACAGCTCTGGAAACACCATATATTTT.

The rearrangement links TRBV18 to TRBJ1-3; 9 bases match TRBD1. This CDR3 is built from 14 residues. V was pared by 5 bases and J by 3 bases, with 2 bases of the junction left unmatched. CDR1 and CDR2 (germline): KGHSH, LQKENI. This chain's CDR3 is CASSKGQGGNTIYF. In nucleotides, the CDR3 is TGTGCCAGCTCAAAGGGACAGGGTGGAAACACCATATATTTT. Full variable domain (rest looked up from reference TRBV18 and TRBJ1-3): NAGVMQNPRHLVRRRGQEARLRCSPMKGHSHVYWYRQLPEEGLKFMVYLQKENIIDESGMPKERFSAEFPKEGPSILRIQQVVRGDSAAYFCASSKGQGGNTIYFGEGSWLTVV.

V usage is TRBV4-2 and J usage is TRBJ2-3; possible D gene TRBD2, 7 bases. The length of the CDR3 is 17 residues. CDR1 and CDR2 (germline): LGHNA, YNFKEQ. Trimming shortened V by 0 bases and J by 5 bases, and 18 bases separated the two germline ends. The CDR3 region is CASSQDQLGGGEDTQYF. For the CDR3, the DNA is TGTGCCAGCAGCCAAGATCAACTAGGGGGGGGCGAAGATACGCAGTATTTT.

The chain is built from TRBV5-1 and TRBJ1-2, with TRBD1 matching 7 bases. The V and J ends lost 0 bases and 7 bases, in that order; junction bases with no gene match: 6. This CDR3 has 14 residues. Per the germline V gene, CDR1 is SGHRS and CDR2 is YFSETQ. The CDR3 bases are TGCGCCAGCAGCTTGGCCCCAGGGGGTGTTGGCTACACCTTC. This gives the protein CASSLAPGGVGYTF.

The V call is TRBV5-4, the J call TRBJ2-7; 12 nucleotides agree with TRBD2. The CDR3 loop spans 17 amino acids. Germline loops: CDR1 SGHNT, CDR2 YYREEE (reference sequence). V trimming: 4 bases; J trimming: 4 bases; junction bases outside the gene matches: 12. CDR3 in DNA: TGTGCCAGCAGCAAGACTAGCGGGGGAACGTTCCCGTACGAGCAGTACTTC. It yields the protein CASSKTSGGTFPYEQYF.

This rearrangement joins TRBV18 to TRBJ1-1, with D tentatively TRBD1 (5 bases). The CDR3 loop spans 16 amino acids. V lost 6 bases and J lost 1, with 18 bases in between. CDR1 KGHSH and CDR2 LQKENI come from the germline V gene. CDR3 residues: CASSPGTGGRNTEAFF. DNA for the CDR3: TGTGCCAGCTCCCCTGGGACGGGAGGGCGGAACACTGAAGCTTTCTTT.

The V gene is TRBV7-2, the J gene TRBJ2-2; D perhaps matches TRBD1 (6 bases). CDR1 and CDR2 (germline): SGHTA, FQGNSA. This CDR3 contains 16 residues. V lost 5 bases and J 0 bases, leaving 13 bases between the germline ends. The CDR3 spells CASSEAGTTNTGELFF. CDR3 coding DNA: TGTGCCAGCAGCGAGGCCGGGACAACGAACACCGGGGAGCTGTTTTTT.

The chain is built from TRBV11-2 and TRBJ2-5; TRBD1 agrees at 9 bases. Germline loops: CDR1 SGHAT, CDR2 FQNNGV. This CDR3 has 15 residues. J gave up 5 bases and V 5 bases, and 9 bases lay outside the gene matches. The CDR3 sequence: CASSQGTGRGETQYF. CDR3 DNA: TGTGCCAGCAGCCAAGGGACAGGGAGAGGGGAGACCCAGTACTTC.

The chain has TRBV9 and TRBJ2-5, with 11 bases that match TRBD2. From germline, CDR1 is SGDLS and CDR2 YYNGEE. This CDR3 has 16 residues. V shed 4 bases and J 2 bases; nucleotides not matched to a gene: 7. The CDR3, as DNA: TGTGCCAGCAGCCCCCATACTAGCGGGGGACAAGAGACCCAGTACTTC. It encodes CASSPHTSGGQETQYF.

The gene calls are TRBV18 and TRBJ1-2, with a weak D call TRBD1 (5 bases). Germline CDR1 KGHSH, CDR2 LQKENI. The ends were cut back, 2 bases at V and 4 bases at J, with 20 bases in the middle. The CDR3 length is 17 residues. CDR3 protein: CASSPSTPQGSGYGYTF. The CDR3 DNA reads as TGTGCCAGCTCACCAAGTACCCCCCAGGGTTCGGGCTATGGCTACACCTTC.

This clone was seen a handful of times. The chain uses TRBV5-1 and TRBJ1-1; D is unresolved. Per germline, CDR1 SGHRS and CDR2 YFSETQ. Trimming took off 1 base at V and 1 base at J, with 8 bases between the two ends. This CDR3 is 14 amino acids long. This chain's CDR3 is CASSLQRENTEAFF. CDR3 sequence (DNA): TGCGCCAGCAGCTTGCAGAGGGAGAACACTGAAGCTTTCTTT.

This clone showed up just a few times. V usage is TRBV28 and J usage is TRBJ2-3, with D maybe TRBD2 (5 bases). V lost 6 bases and J 12 bases, leaving 16 bases between the germline ends. CDR3 size: 12 residues. Germline V gene lookup returns CDR1 MDHEN and CDR2 SYDVKM. CDR3 loop: CASSPPGSPQYF. CDR3 in DNA: TGTGCCAGCAGCCCCCCGGGGAGCCCTCAGTATTTT.

The chain is built from TRBV6-6 and TRBJ2-1; possibly TRBD1 for D (6 bases). The germline CDR1 and CDR2 sequences are MNHNY and SVGAGI (reference sequence). Trimming cost V 2 bases and J 0 bases, with 11 bases left between them. This CDR3 comprises 16 residues. The CDR3 region has the DNA TGTGCCAGCAGTTACCCGACAGGAAACTCCTACAATGAGCAGTTCTTC. It is translated as CASSYPTGNSYNEQFF.

The chain is built from TRBV4-2 and TRBJ1-1; D perhaps matches TRBD1 (6 bases). The germline gives CDR1 LGHNA, CDR2 YNFKEQ. The CDR3 spans 11 residues. V was clipped by 9 bases and J by 5 bases, with 10 bases between them. The DNA of the CDR3 is TGTGCCAGTCAGGGGTGGACTGAAGCTTTCTTT. This sequence encodes CASQGWTEAFF.

This chain links TRBV9 with TRBJ2-1; a weak D match, TRBD2 (6 bases). CDR1 is SGDLS, CDR2 YYNGEE, per germline. This CDR3 is 16 amino acids long. V was pared by 0 bases and J by 3 bases, with 13 bases between. CDR3 nucleotide sequence: TGTGCCAGCAGCGTAGGGGGGGTCCCGATCTACAATGAGCAGTTCTTC. Its translation: CASSVGGVPIYNEQFF.

This clone was recorded only once. This chain links TRBV4-1 with TRBJ2-5; 9 bases are a match to TRBD2. The V gene's germline CDR1 is MGHRA and CDR2 YSYEKL. V trimming: 4 bases; J trimming: 0 bases; junction bases outside the gene matches: 9. CDR3 length: 17 residues. The CDR3 region is CASSPLSSGGYQETQYF. DNA of the CDR3: TGCGCCAGCAGCCCGTTGTCGAGCGGGGGGTACCAAGAGACCCAGTACTTC.